This T cell receptor beta chain is drawn from a study of T cells in Graves' hyperthyroidism and ophthalmopathy. This clonotype was detected only a few times. The length of the CDR3 is 17 residues. Losses at the gene ends were 5 bases for V and 6 bases for J; bases not matched to a gene: 14. CDR1 is MNHNS, CDR2 SASEGT, per germline. TCR beta CDR3 region amplification was performed from RNA transcripts. TCR CDR3 underwent first-round RT-PCR with the HTBI primer set. TCRdb reanalysed the multiplex PCR reads using MiXCR and keeps one entry per CDR3 protein. The repertoire holds roughly 96,000 distinct CDR3 sequences, about 51% seen once, with around 27% in the top ten. Lactation, pregnancy, other autoimmune disease or uncontrolled infection excluded patients. Orbital computed tomography, thyroid ultrasound, serum thyroxine and TRAb, and clinical symptoms together informed the diagnoses. Fresh peripheral blood, around 9.2 ml of it, supplied the PBMCs.

V usage is TRBV6-1 and J usage is TRBJ2-2; 8 bases agree with TRBD1. Sequencing input: blood. This clonotype was obtained from a woman between 35 and 50 years old with Graves' hyperthyroidism. The CDR3 loop is CASSSQGAFGRAGELFF. CDR3 DNA: TGTGCCAGCAGTTCTCAGGGGGCGTTCGGTAGAGCCGGGGAGCTGTTTTTT.